The 30 T cell receptor beta chains presented below share a single source sample, sequenced in a study of beta chain features in type 1 diabetes. Study-level points and caveats: People with Type 1 diabetes carried modestly yet significantly shorter TCRB CDR3s in all four CD4+ subsets.

The whole isolated RNA underwent reverse transcription, so sequencing captured expressed TCRB transcripts. TCRdb keeps only in-frame clones here, not all; method: immunoSEQ multiplex PCR. The table has around 70,000 clones, roughly 49% seen once. Their antigen targets remain unknown. Specimen: central memory CD4+ T cells from blood. These receptors all come from a man aged 30-40 years with type 1 diabetes.

The chain combines TRBV7-9 with TRBJ1-4; D is ambiguous. CDR1 and CDR2 (germline): SEHNR, FQNEAQ (reference sequence). This CDR3 region has 16 residues. V lost 1 base, J lost 0 bases, and 9 bases lay in between. Here the CDR3 reads CASSLVRSATNEKLFF. The CDR3 nucleotides read TGTGCCAGCAGCTTAGTGAGGTCCGCAACTAATGAAAAACTGTTTTTT.

V usage is TRBV5-1 and J usage is TRBJ2-7; D is possibly TRBD1 (6 bases). The CDR3 spans 14 residues. The germline V gene encodes CDR1 SGHRS and CDR2 YFSETQ. Trimming took 4 bases from V and 6 from J, leaving 17 bases between them. This CDR3 is CASSPTRQVPEQYF. Here the CDR3 DNA reads TGCGCCAGCAGCCCCACCAGACAGGTCCCCGAGCAGTACTTC.

The chain employs TRBV19 and TRBJ2-1, with 7 bases that match TRBD2. The germline CDR1 and CDR2 sequences are LNHDA and SQIVND (reference sequence). This CDR3 spans 17 amino acids. Trimming at V came to 3 bases and at J to 4 bases, leaving 12 bases not matched to a gene. The CDR3 DNA reads as TGTGCCAGTAGTATCTCTAGCGGTAGGAGTAGTTACAATGAGCAGTTCTTC. Translating it yields CASSISSGRSSYNEQFF.

V and J are TRBV5-1 and TRBJ1-1; D gene uncertain. The CDR3 sequence is 16 residues long. Germline V gene sequence: CDR1 SGHRS, CDR2 YFSETQ. V was trimmed by 4 bases and J by 0 bases, leaving 16 bases between them. The chain's CDR3 is CASSIGGGGMNTEAFF. The CDR3 DNA is TGCGCCAGCAGCATAGGCGGAGGCGGGATGAACACTGAAGCTTTCTTT.

The rearrangement joins TRBV14 to TRBJ1-1; D possibly corresponds to TRBD1 (5 bases). Germline assignment: CDR1 SGHDN and CDR2 FVKESK. V was shortened by 4 bases and J by 2 bases, with 8 bases between the two germline ends. The CDR3 runs 13 residues. This chain's CDR3 is CASSRQLNTEAFF. CDR3 in DNA: TGTGCCAGCAGCCGACAGCTTAACACTGAAGCTTTCTTT.

This clone has just a few counts. J is TRBJ1-2 and V is TRBV4-2; D may be TRBD1 (6 bases). The germline V and J ends were trimmed by 5 bases and 2 bases, with 24 bases remaining between them. Germline-derived CDR1 and CDR2 are LGHNA and YNFKEQ. The CDR3 has 18 residues. CDR3 residues: CASSAQSTTGPINYGYTF. Here the CDR3 DNA reads TGTGCCAGCAGCGCCCAATCAACGACAGGCCCAATAAACTATGGCTACACCTTC.

The chain combines TRBV10-3 with TRBJ2-3; 8 nucleotides line up with TRBD2. The V and J ends lost 11 bases and 1 base, in that order; junction bases with no gene match: 5. Germline V gene data show CDR1 as ENHRY and CDR2 as SYGVKD. The CDR3 extends over 13 amino acids. The CDR3 here is CALRGGGTDTQYF. In nucleotides, the CDR3 is TGTGCCCTTCGGGGGGGCGGCACAGATACGCAGTATTTT.

To note about this clone: Other DNA variants within this sample encode the same CDR3. The chain is built from TRBV11-2 and TRBJ1-1; D unclear. The CDR3 length is 14 residues. Trimming pared 0 bases from V and 1 base from J, leaving 6 bases between. Germline-derived CDR1 and CDR2 are SGHAT and FQNNGV. This chain's CDR3 is CASSLDLRNTEAFF. CDR3 DNA sequence: TGTGCCAGCAGCTTAGATCTACGGAACACTGAAGCTTTCTTT.

V is TRBV11-2 and J is TRBJ2-5; D uncertain. This CDR3 spans 15 amino acids. The germline V gene has CDR1 SGHAT and CDR2 FQNNGV. Deletions cut 1 base from V and 5 bases from J, with 14 bases between. This CDR3 is CASSLVGQEGETQYF. The CDR3 DNA sequence: TGTGCCAGCAGCTTAGTTGGGCAGGAAGGCGAGACCCAGTACTTC.

This clone was detected only a few times. V gene TRBV2 combines with J gene TRBJ2-5; possible D gene TRBD1, 6 bases. The CDR3 loop spans 14 amino acids. Per germline, CDR1 SNHLY and CDR2 FYNNEI. Trimming took off 1 base at V and 5 bases at J, with 11 bases between the two ends. The CDR3 nucleotides read TGTGCCAGCAGTGAAGTCAGGGGCTGGGAGACCCAGTACTTC. Translating gives CASSEVRGWETQYF.

The chain links TRBV5-4 to TRBJ1-2, with TRBD1 matching over 9 bases. CDR3 size: 16 residues. The germline CDR1 and CDR2 sequences are SGHNT and YYREEE (reference sequence). The ends lost 5 bases at V and 0 bases at J; junction bases unmatched: 8. CDR3 sequence reads: CASRAGTGSSNYGYTF. As DNA, the CDR3 is TGTGCCAGCAGGGCCGGGACAGGGTCCTCTAACTATGGCTACACCTTC.

The chain links TRBV6-1 to TRBJ1-5, with 8 bases matching TRBD1. The CDR3 has 15 amino acids. Trimming removed 7 bases from V and 0 bases from J; junction bases left unmatched: 5. Germline lookup yields CDR1 MNHNS and CDR2 SASEGT. DNA of the CDR3: TGTGCCAGCAATTCGGACAGGGTTAGCAATCAGCCCCAGCATTTT. This encodes CASNSDRVSNQPQHF.

This clone was seen just once. The J gene is TRBJ1-2, the V gene TRBV11-2; D is uncertain. Germline-derived CDR1 and CDR2 are SGHAT and FQNNGV. The CDR3 totals 15 residues. Deletions cut 5 bases from V and 4 bases from J, with 17 bases between. CDR3 protein: CASSRRESGPYGYTF. The CDR3 DNA reads as TGTGCCAGCAGCCGACGGGAGTCAGGACCCTATGGCTACACCTTC. The whole variable domain, filled in from reference TRBV11-2 and TRBJ1-2, reads EAGVAQSPRYKIIEKRQSVAFWCNPISGHATLYWYQQILGQGPKLLIQFQNNGVVDDSQLPKDRFSAERLKGVDSTLKIQPAKLEDSAVYLCASSRRESGPYGYTFGSGTRLTVV.

The chain carries TRBV27 and TRBJ2-3; 13 bases fit TRBD2. V shed 8 bases, J shed 3 bases, and the junction held 14 bases outside the gene matches. Germline loops: CDR1 MNHEY, CDR2 SMNVEV (reference sequence). This CDR3 region has 18 residues. The CDR3 is CASRYLGLAGKWTDTQYF. CDR3 DNA: TGTGCCAGCCGCTACCTGGGACTAGCGGGAAAGTGGACAGATACGCAGTATTTT.

The chain couples TRBV7-8 to TRBJ2-1; D is perhaps TRBD1 (6 bases). The germline V and J ends were trimmed by 1 base and 0 bases, with 16 bases remaining between them. The CDR3 runs to 18 residues. CDR1 and CDR2 from the germline V gene are SGHVS and FQNEAQ. In DNA, the CDR3 is TGTGCCAGCAGCTTAGAAGGCAGGGGCAGGAGCTCCTACAATGAGCAGTTCTTC. This sequence encodes CASSLEGRGRSSYNEQFF.

The chain employs TRBV18 and TRBJ2-1, with TRBD2 matching 8 bases. Per germline, CDR1 KGHSH and CDR2 LQKENI. This CDR3 region has 13 residues. J lost 6 bases, V lost 6 bases, and 4 bases had no gene match. In DNA form, the CDR3 reads TGTGCCAGCTCTCAGACTAGCGCCAATGAGCAGTTCTTC. Protein sequence: CASSQTSANEQFF.

The rearrangement uses TRBV7-9 and TRBJ1-1; a possible D gene is TRBD1 (5 bases). V lost 1 base to trimming and J lost 7 bases, with 13 bases between them. This CDR3 is 14 amino acids long. Germline CDR1 and CDR2: SEHNR and FQNEAQ (reference sequence). This chain's CDR3 is CASSLGSTASEAFF. The CDR3 DNA is TGTGCCAGCAGCTTAGGTTCGACAGCCAGTGAAGCTTTCTTT.

CDR3 region: CASSVDGQGATEQYF. The CDR3 DNA reads TGTGCCAGCAGCGTAGATGGACAGGGGGCCACCGAGCAGTACTTC. The chain links TRBV9 to TRBJ2-7; 11 nucleotides match TRBD1. Trimming cost V 0 bases and J 6 bases; bases outside gene matches: 5. The length of the CDR3 is 15 residues. Germline CDR1 SGDLS, CDR2 YYNGEE.

The J gene is TRBJ2-7, the V gene TRBV6-5; 9 nucleotides align to TRBD1. CDR1 and CDR2 from the germline V gene are MNHEY and SVGAGI. Trimming removed 8 bases from V and 6 bases from J; junction bases left unmatched: 14. This CDR3 contains 15 residues. The CDR3 coding sequence is TGTGCCAGCTCCCGAACCCGGACAGGGGTCGGCGAGCAGTACTTC. Translating it yields CASSRTRTGVGEQYF.

The rearrangement uses TRBV19 and TRBJ2-4; D remains ambiguous. CDR3 length equals 13 residues. The ends were cut back, 10 bases at V and 8 bases at J, with 18 bases in the middle. The germline CDR1 and CDR2 sequences are LNHDA and SQIVND (reference sequence). The CDR3 DNA sequence: TGTGCCACTGACTCCCCAGCATGGGACATTCAGTACTTC. Amino acid sequence: CATDSPAWDIQYF.

This clone was recorded a few times. V is TRBV30 and J is TRBJ1-4, with D possibly TRBD1 on 5 matching bases. CDR1 is GTSNPN and CDR2 is SVGIG in the germline V gene (reference sequence). This CDR3 has 14 residues. Trimming shortened V by 1 base and J by 4 bases, and 10 bases separated the two germline ends. CDR3 nucleotide sequence: TGTGCCTGGAGTGGAGACAGTCGTAATGAAAAACTGTTTTTT. It specifies CAWSGDSRNEKLFF.

This clone showed up just a few times. This sequence joins TRBV18 and TRBJ2-1; TRBD2 aligns across 9 bases. V was pared by 4 bases and J by 3 bases, with 10 bases of the junction left unmatched. The CDR3 sequence is 17 residues long. The germline V gene encodes CDR1 KGHSH and CDR2 LQKENI. CDR3 DNA: TGTGCCAGCTCACACAACTACCTAGCGGGGAACTACAATGAGCAGTTCTTC. Translated, it gives CASSHNYLAGNYNEQFF.

This sequence joins TRBV7-9 and TRBJ2-3, with 7 bases lining up with TRBD2. CDR3 length equals 16 residues. V gave up 5 bases and J gave up 6 bases; unmatched junction bases: 14. CDR1 is SEHNR, CDR2 FQNEAQ, per germline (reference sequence). CDR3 in amino acids: CASSPPGLAVYDTQYF. CDR3 coding DNA: TGTGCCAGCAGCCCCCCGGGGCTAGCGGTTTACGATACGCAGTATTTT.

In nucleotides, the CDR3 is TGTGCCAGTAGTGTAGCGGGTAGCTCCTACAATGAGCAGTTCTTC. Translation: CASSVAGSSYNEQFF. V and J are TRBV19 and TRBJ2-1, with 7 bases identical to TRBD2. The CDR3 sequence is 15 residues long. Germline V gene data show CDR1 as LNHDA and CDR2 as SQIVND (reference sequence). V was clipped by 5 bases and J by 0 bases; unmatched bases: 4.

This rearrangement joins TRBV6-6 to TRBJ1-5; possibly TRBD1 for D (6 bases). The germline V and J ends were trimmed by 7 bases and 3 bases, with 16 bases remaining between them. The CDR3 has 15 residues. Germline V lookup: CDR1 MNHNY, CDR2 SVGAGI (reference sequence). CDR3 DNA: TGTGCCAGCATGCTAGGACAGCTGGACAATCAGCCCCAGCATTTT. This gives the protein CASMLGQLDNQPQHF.

In regard to this clone: This specimen includes other DNA sequences encoding the same CDR3. This chain uses TRBV18 with TRBJ1-1, with TRBD1 matching 9 bases. CDR3 length: 14 amino acids. Germline trimming cut 3 bases from V and 3 bases from J; bases unmatched to any gene: 2. Germline loops: CDR1 KGHSH, CDR2 LQKENI. CDR3 in amino acids: CASSPRTGDTEAFF. The CDR3 DNA is TGTGCCAGCTCACCCCGGACAGGGGACACTGAAGCTTTCTTT.

For the CDR3, the DNA is TGCGCCAGCAGCCTCAATGGGAGCCCATATGAAAAACTGTTTTTT. Translating gives CASSLNGSPYEKLFF. This chain links TRBV5-1 with TRBJ1-4; unclear D gene. V lost 4 bases and J lost 6, with 16 bases in between. The CDR3 is made up of 15 amino acids. Germline CDR1 is SGHRS and CDR2 is YFSETQ.

V is TRBV7-2 and J is TRBJ1-5; D perhaps matches TRBD1 (5 bases). This CDR3 comprises 15 residues. V was clipped by 2 bases and J by 6 bases, with 14 bases between them. In germline, CDR1 is SGHTA, CDR2 FQGNSA. CDR3 protein: CASSLQGGVSQPQHF. In DNA, the CDR3 is TGTGCCAGCAGCTTACAAGGAGGGGTTAGTCAGCCCCAGCATTTT.

The gene calls are TRBV19 and TRBJ2-1; TRBD2 might be the D (5 bases). CDR1 is LNHDA and CDR2 is SQIVND in the germline V gene (reference sequence). Trimming took off 1 base at V and 0 bases at J, with 13 bases between the two ends. This CDR3 has 17 residues. This CDR3 reads CASSIGASLGSYNEQFF. The CDR3 DNA reads TGTGCCAGTAGTATAGGGGCTAGCTTGGGCTCCTACAATGAGCAGTTCTTC.

V usage is TRBV28 and J usage is TRBJ1-5, with 12 bases identical to TRBD1. V lost 4 bases and J lost 4; bases outside the gene matches: 5. The CDR3 extends over 16 amino acids. The germline V gene has CDR1 MDHEN and CDR2 SYDVKM. The CDR3 region is CASSWGQGAENQPQHF. The CDR3 DNA reads TGTGCCAGCAGTTGGGGACAGGGGGCAGAAAATCAGCCCCAGCATTTT.